This passage covers 24 T cell receptor beta chains from one sample sequenced in a study of technical replicates of blood from a few donors. TCRdb's copy holds only in-frame clones and misses some; the assay was immunoSEQ multiplex PCR. Here the sample spans under 95,000 clones, 98% being singletons. Sequencing was performed on T cells isolated from PBMCs. These receptors were obtained from a human donor in good health.

The chain links TRBV5-1 to TRBJ1-1, with a tentative D call TRBD1 (5 bases). The germline V and J ends were trimmed by 7 bases and 1 base, with 11 bases remaining between them. Germline V gives CDR1 SGHRS, CDR2 YFSETQ. The CDR3 loop spans 13 amino acids. Written as DNA, the CDR3 is TGCGCCAGCTCAACGGACAAGAACACTGAAGCTTTCTTT. Translated, it gives CASSTDKNTEAFF. The whole variable domain, remainder taken from reference TRBV5-1 and TRBJ1-1, is KAGVTQTPRYLIKTRGQQVTLSCSPISGHRSVSWYQQTPGQGLQFLFEYFSETQRNKGNFPGRFSGRQFSNSRSEMNVSTLELGDSALYLCASSTDKNTEAFFGQGTRLTVV.

This chain joins TRBV7-2 and TRBJ2-3; TRBD2 agrees at 7 bases. Looked up from germline, CDR1 is SGHTA and CDR2 is FQGNSA. The ends lost 7 bases at V and 5 bases at J; junction bases unmatched: 9. The CDR3 is 14 residues long. CDR3 sequence: CASIGRLAGDTQYF. Written as DNA, the CDR3 is TGTGCCAGCATCGGGAGATTAGCGGGAGATACGCAGTATTTT.

The J gene is TRBJ2-1, the V gene TRBV7-5; TRBD2 is the table's D call, not checked against the DNA. TRBV7-5 is marked as a pseudogene. The CDR3 totals 15 residues. The CDR3 region has the DNA TGTGTCAGAAGCTTAGCGGGAGGGACCTACAATGAGCAGTTCTTC. Residues: CVRSLAGGTYNEQFF.

This chain joins TRBV11-3 and TRBJ2-7; D is perhaps TRBD2 (5 bases). V was pared by 3 bases and J by 2 bases, with 11 bases between. This CDR3 is 14 amino acids long. Germline-derived CDR1 and CDR2 are SGHNT and YENEEA. The CDR3 reads CASSFSRGTYEQYF. DNA of the CDR3: TGTGCCAGCAGCTTCAGCCGGGGTACCTACGAGCAGTACTTC.

The chain combines TRBV2 with TRBJ1-5, with 7 bases fitting TRBD1. The V gene end was trimmed by 2 bases and the J gene end by 12 bases; junction bases not matched to a gene: 10. Germline CDR1 is SNHLY and CDR2 is FYNNEI. This CDR3 comprises 14 residues. This CDR3 reads CASSETGVLGNQHF. The CDR3, as DNA: TGTGCCAGCAGTGAAACAGGGGTCCTCGGTAACCAGCATTTT.

This rearrangement joins TRBV28 to TRBJ1-1; D unclear. Trimming stripped 5 bases from V and 0 bases from J, with 7 bases between. There are 13 residues in the CDR3. The germline V gene encodes CDR1 MDHEN and CDR2 SYDVKM. Written as DNA, the CDR3 is TGTGCCAGCAGTCACACCCTGAACACTGAAGCTTTCTTT. Protein sequence: CASSHTLNTEAFF.

This clone has only one observation. The chain is built from TRBV25-1 and TRBJ2-1, with 7 bases aligning to TRBD1. This CDR3 spans 17 amino acids. Per the germline V gene, CDR1 is MGHDK and CDR2 is SYGVNS. Unmatched junction bases numbered 9, after V lost 1 base and J lost 3 bases. The CDR3 DNA follows: TGTGCCAGCAGTGAATGGCTACGAGGGGGCGACTACAATGAGCAGTTCTTC. This sequence encodes CASSEWLRGGDYNEQFF.

V gene TRBV5-1 combines with J gene TRBJ1-2, with TRBD1 matching 9 bases. The ends lost 6 bases at V and 7 bases at J; junction bases unmatched: 13. Germline V gene sequence: CDR1 SGHRS, CDR2 YFSETQ. There are 15 residues in the CDR3. The CDR3 sequence is CASTLNPGQGSGYTF. CDR3 coding DNA: TGCGCCAGCACCCTAAATCCGGGACAGGGCAGTGGCTACACCTTC. The full variable domain, its missing parts supplied by reference TRBV5-1 and TRBJ1-2, is KAGVTQTPRYLIKTRGQQVTLSCSPISGHRSVSWYQQTPGQGLQFLFEYFSETQRNKGNFPGRFSGRQFSNSRSEMNVSTLELGDSALYLCASTLNPGQGSGYTFGSGTRLTVV.

The rearrangement uses TRBV6-6 and TRBJ2-5, with D possibly TRBD2 on 6 matching bases. The CDR3 contains 15 residues. The ends were cut back, 5 bases at V and 1 base at J, with 14 bases in the middle. Germline V gives CDR1 MNHNY, CDR2 SVGAGI (reference sequence). The CDR3 protein is CASSDPRGAQETQYF. CDR3 in DNA: TGTGCCAGCAGTGACCCGCGGGGTGCCCAAGAGACCCAGTACTTC.

This clone was detected only a few times. The chain is built from TRBV29-1 and TRBJ1-1, with 7 bases matching TRBD1. Trimming cost V 5 bases and J 2 bases; bases outside gene matches: 8. The germline V gene encodes CDR1 SQVTM and CDR2 ANQGSEA. This CDR3 comprises 14 residues. In nucleotides, the CDR3 is TGCAGCGTTCGCCGGGACAGACAAAACACTGAAGCTTTCTTT. It translates to CSVRRDRQNTEAFF.

The gene calls are TRBV6-4 and TRBJ1-1; 7 bases are shared with TRBD1. The germline V gene encodes CDR1 MRHNA and CDR2 SNTAGT. This CDR3 spans 14 amino acids. J lost 1 base, V lost 7 bases, and 6 bases had no gene match. CDR3 region: CASKIGQANTEAFF. As DNA, the CDR3 is TGTGCCAGCAAGATAGGACAGGCGAACACTGAAGCTTTCTTT.

The rearrangement links TRBV5-1 to TRBJ2-2; D gene ambiguous. CDR3 size: 13 residues. Trimming removed 1 base from V and 4 bases from J, with 5 bases in between. Germline V gene data show CDR1 as SGHRS and CDR2 as YFSETQ. Written as DNA, the CDR3 is TGCGCCAGCAGCTTGCCCAGCACCGGGGAGCTGTTTTTT. This gives the protein CASSLPSTGELFF.

The chain couples TRBV6-6 to TRBJ1-2, with 8 bases fitting TRBD1. The germline V gene has CDR1 MNHNY and CDR2 SVGAGI (reference sequence). The CDR3 spans 12 residues. Trimming cost V 6 bases and J 8 bases; bases outside gene matches: 5. CDR3 loop: CASRTGEGGYTF. The CDR3 DNA reads as TGTGCCAGCAGGACAGGGGAAGGCGGCTACACCTTC.

V and J are TRBV13 and TRBJ2-7; 11 nucleotides align to TRBD2. CDR1 PRHDT and CDR2 FYEKMQ come from the germline V gene (reference sequence). V was pared by 1 base and J by 2 bases, with 4 bases of the junction left unmatched. CDR3 size: 16 residues. In DNA, the CDR3 is TGTGCCAGCAGCTTAGCCCAGACTAGCGGGGCCTACGAGCAGTACTTC. It is translated as CASSLAQTSGAYEQYF.

The rearrangement links TRBV18 to TRBJ1-2, with D maybe TRBD1 (6 bases). The ends were cut back, 3 bases at V and 6 bases at J, with 8 bases in the middle. This CDR3 contains 12 residues. The germline V gene has CDR1 KGHSH and CDR2 LQKENI. The CDR3 bases are TGTGCCAGCTCACCCAGGACAGATGGCTACACCTTC. Translating gives CASSPRTDGYTF. Filled out from reference TRBV18 and TRBJ1-2, the complete variable domain reads NAGVMQNPRHLVRRRGQEARLRCSPMKGHSHVYWYRQLPEEGLKFMVYLQKENIIDESGMPKERFSAEFPKEGPSILRIQQVVRGDSAAYFCASSPRTDGYTFGSGTRLTVV.

The chain uses TRBV6-5 and TRBJ1-6; 8 nucleotides align to TRBD1. Trimming removed 0 bases from V and 8 bases from J; junction bases left unmatched: 6. There are 16 residues in the CDR3. Germline values: CDR1 MNHEY, CDR2 SVGAGI. The CDR3 here is CASSYSTGATDSPLHF. The CDR3 nucleotides are TGTGCCAGCAGTTACTCGACAGGGGCCACGGATTCACCCCTCCACTTT.

This chain joins TRBV11-2 and TRBJ2-2; TRBD1 might be the D (5 bases). V dropped 1 base and J dropped 5 bases, with 11 bases sitting between them. Germline CDR1 is SGHAT and CDR2 is FQNNGV. The CDR3 has 15 amino acids. CDR3 sequence reads: CASSLGGAWTGELFF. CDR3 in DNA: TGTGCCAGCAGCTTAGGTGGGGCTTGGACCGGGGAGCTGTTTTTT.

The CDR3 DNA reads TGTGCCAGCAGCCCCCAGGGGGCCGGGGCCAACGTCCTGACTTTC. This gives the protein CASSPQGAGANVLTF. The gene calls are TRBV6-5 and TRBJ2-6; the match to TRBD1 covers 8 bases. This CDR3 region has 15 residues. The germline CDR1 and CDR2 sequences are MNHEY and SVGAGI. V shed 6 bases, J shed 4 bases, and the junction held 5 bases outside the gene matches.

The chain carries TRBV9 and TRBJ2-1, with D maybe TRBD1 (5 bases). The CDR3 is made up of 14 amino acids. Per the germline V gene, CDR1 is SGDLS and CDR2 is YYNGEE. The V end lost 0 bases, the J end lost 9 bases, and 13 bases lay between the germline ends. The CDR3 is CASSVDGRTTEQFF. The DNA for the CDR3 is TGTGCCAGCAGCGTAGACGGCCGGACAACTGAGCAGTTCTTC.

The chain recombines TRBV4-2 with TRBJ2-5; 10 nucleotides align to TRBD2. CDR3 size: 17 residues. Unmatched junction bases numbered 8, after V lost 1 base and J lost 3 bases. The germline V gene has CDR1 LGHNA and CDR2 YNFKEQ. CDR3 in amino acids: CASSQGGGLAGEETQYF. CDR3 coding DNA: TGTGCCAGCAGCCAAGGGGGAGGGCTAGCGGGGGAAGAGACCCAGTACTTC.

The chain carries TRBV5-3 and TRBJ2-5; D may be TRBD2 (6 bases). TRBV5-3 is reported as an ORF; its role is uncertain. V was clipped by 1 base and J by 1 base, with 14 bases between them. The CDR3 runs 16 residues. CDR3 region: CARSLSASATQETQYF. CDR3 DNA sequence: TGTGCCAGAAGCTTGTCGGCTAGCGCCACCCAAGAGACCCAGTACTTC.

The chain employs TRBV5-1 and TRBJ2-7; 7 nucleotides agree with TRBD1. CDR1 SGHRS and CDR2 YFSETQ come from the germline V gene. Trimming at V came to 1 base and at J to 5 bases, leaving 9 bases not matched to a gene. The CDR3 consists of 15 residues. The CDR3 bases are TGCGCCAGCAGCTTGACGTCAGGGGGTATCAACGAGCAGTACTTC. Its protein is CASSLTSGGINEQYF.

V gene TRBV7-6 combines with J gene TRBJ2-1, with 11 positions matching TRBD2. The V gene's germline CDR1 is SGHVS and CDR2 FNYEAQ. The CDR3 contains 15 residues. V was pared by 6 bases and J by 10 bases, with 11 bases of the junction left unmatched. Here the CDR3 reads CASSMTSGTSEEQFF. CDR3 DNA: TGTGCCAGCAGTATGACTAGCGGGACTAGTGAGGAGCAGTTCTTC.

The CDR3 protein is CASSLESTPNTGELFF. CDR3 nucleotides: TGCGCCAGCAGCTTAGAGAGTACGCCTAACACCGGGGAGCTGTTTTTT. The chain combines TRBV5-1 with TRBJ2-2; no clear D. Per the germline V gene, CDR1 is SGHRS and CDR2 is YFSETQ. Trimming left V 2 bases short and J 2 bases short, with 13 bases between. The CDR3 is 16 residues long. The variable domain in full, with the rest retrieved from reference TRBV5-1 and TRBJ2-2, is KAGVTQTPRYLIKTRGQQVTLSCSPISGHRSVSWYQQTPGQGLQFLFEYFSETQRNKGNFPGRFSGRQFSNSRSEMNVSTLELGDSALYLCASSLESTPNTGELFFGEGSRLTVL.